These T cell receptor beta chains were read from a single sample in a study of blood T cell repertoires in COVID-19. Clones were read by immunoSEQ multiplex PCR, and TCRdb kept only the in-frame ones, dropping some. In the table there are roughly 160,000 clones, about four fifths of which are singletons. The source material was peripheral blood. Source of these receptors: an elderly woman with acute or convalescent COVID-19. The CDR3 runs from the conserved cysteine through the conserved F or W. The D gene is left open where the match is weak. Some rows have no size entry. The others give once, few or many, or a class for an expanded clone.

TGTGCCAGCAGTTACTCGAGGTCAGGGGGTCGGCAGCCCCAGCATTTT,CASSYSRSGGRQPQHF,TRBJ1-5,TRBV6-6,16,TRBD1,NA
TGTGCCAGCAGTTACAGGTATAGCAATCAGCCCCAGCATTTT,CASSYRYSNQPQHF,TRBJ1-5,TRBV27,14,NA,NA
TGCGCCAGCAGCGGTAGCACCCAGCGCACAGATACGCAGTATTTT,CASSGSTQRTDTQYF,TRBJ2-3,TRBV5-1,15,NA,NA
TGTGCCAGCAGCTTCGGGGGGGCCATGAACAATGAGCAGTTCTTC,CASSFGGAMNNEQFF,TRBJ2-1,TRBV5-4,15,TRBD2,NA
TGTGCCAGCAGCTCTCCGGGACAGGGAACCGGGGAGCTGTTTTTT,CASSSPGQGTGELFF,TRBJ2-2,TRBV5-4,15,TRBD1,few
TGTGCCATCAGTGAGTCGAGGTATACGCAGTATTTT,CAISESRYTQYF,TRBJ2-3,TRBV10-3,12,NA,few
TGTGCCTGGAGTGTAACTCCAGGGAGGCCTGAAGCTTTCTTT,CAWSVTPGRPEAFF,TRBJ1-1,TRBV30,14,NA,NA
TGTGCCTGGAACCGGGACAGGGGGGACGAGCAGTACTTC,CAWNRDRGDEQYF,TRBJ2-7,TRBV30,13,TRBD1,NA
TGTGCCAGCAGCCGCGGGACAGGGGCGAACTATGGCTACACCTTC,CASSRGTGANYGYTF,TRBJ1-2,TRBV6-5,15,TRBD1,NA
TGTGCCAGCAGTTCTCTGAGACAGGGGGTCAGGAGCGGGGAGCTGTTTTTT,CASSSLRQGVRSGELFF,TRBJ2-2,TRBV27,17,TRBD1,NA
TGCGCCAGCAGCCAAGCGGGAGGGGCTGAAGCTTTCTTT,CASSQAGGAEAFF,TRBJ1-1,TRBV4-1,13,NA,NA
TGTGCCAGCAGCGTAGACCTAGCGGGTGAGCAGTACTTC,CASSVDLAGEQYF,TRBJ2-7,TRBV9,13,TRBD2,NA
TGCGCCAGCAGCTTGAGGCAGGCAACCTACGAGCAGTACTTC,CASSLRQATYEQYF,TRBJ2-7,TRBV5-1,14,NA,NA
TGCGCCAGCAGCTTGGCCTGGGGAAGCGGAAATGAGCAGTTCTTC,CASSLAWGSGNEQFF,TRBJ2-1,TRBV5-1,15,NA,once
TGTGCCAGTAGTATATTGCCAGGGGGTGAAGAGACCCAGTACTTC,CASSILPGGEETQYF,TRBJ2-5,TRBV19,15,TRBD1,NA
TGTGCCAGCAGCCGACTAGCGGGGTCCACAGATACGCAGTATTTT,CASSRLAGSTDTQYF,TRBJ2-3,TRBV2,15,TRBD2,NA
TGTGCCAGCAGCTTGGATGGGGGGGCTGGGGCAGATACGCAGTATTTT,CASSLDGGAGADTQYF,TRBJ2-3,TRBV5-4,16,NA,NA
TGTGCCACCAGGGCCTCCACCGGGGAGCTGTTTTTT,CATRASTGELFF,TRBJ2-2,TRBV24-1,12,NA,few
TGTGCCAGCAGCTCCACCTTGGGGACAGGGTTTTGGATCTACGAGCAGTACTTC,CASSSTLGTGFWIYEQYF,TRBJ2-7,TRBV7-3,18,TRBD1,once
TGTGCCAGCAGACCACTAGCGGGGGAGGACACAGATACGCAGTATTTT,CASRPLAGEDTDTQYF,TRBJ2-3,TRBV4-2,16,TRBD2,NA
TGTGCCAGCAGTGGGCGGGGTGGGGATACGCAGTATTTT,CASSGRGGDTQYF,TRBJ2-3,TRBV2,13,NA,few
TGTGCCAGCAGGTCGACAGGGTCGGACACCATATATTTT,CASRSTGSDTIYF,TRBJ1-3,TRBV5-6,13,TRBD1,few
TGTGCCAGCAACGGGGACTTTACCTACGAGCAGTACTTC,CASNGDFTYEQYF,TRBJ2-7,TRBV2,13,NA,NA
TGCAGCGCCGGGGACAGTTATAGGGAAGGCTACACCTTC,CSAGDSYREGYTF,TRBJ1-2,TRBV29-1,13,TRBD1,NA
TGTGCCAGCAGCCCCCTGGGGGGCTCTGGGGCCAACGTCCTGACTTTC,CASSPLGGSGANVLTF,TRBJ2-6,TRBV4-2,16,NA,NA
TGTGCCAGCAGCGATCGGACACGAACCTACGAGCAGTACTTC,CASSDRTRTYEQYF,TRBJ2-7,TRBV7-2,14,NA,NA
TGTGCCAGTAACGAGCGGGAGGACTACGAGCAGTACTTC,CASNEREDYEQYF,TRBJ2-7,TRBV19,13,TRBD2,NA
TGTGCCAGCTCACGAGAAACGATAACCGGGACAGGGGGTAATTCACCCCTCCACTTT,CASSRETITGTGGNSPLHF,TRBJ1-6,TRBV18,19,TRBD1,NA
TGCGCCAGCAGCCAAGTGGCAGGCACAGATACGCAGTATTTT,CASSQVAGTDTQYF,TRBJ2-3,TRBV4-3,14,NA,NA
TGTGCCAGCAGCTCATCGAGACTAAGGACAGGGGGTGAAAAACTGTTTTTT,CASSSSRLRTGGEKLFF,TRBJ1-4,TRBV7-6,17,TRBD1,NA
TGTGCCAGCAGCCAAGACAGCTCTGGGGCCAACGTCCTGACTTTC,CASSQDSSGANVLTF,TRBJ2-6,TRBV3-1/TRBV3-2,15,NA,NA
TGTGCCAGCAGCGCTCCCCCCGGGGTTGAAGCTTTCTTT,CASSAPPGVEAFF,TRBJ1-1,TRBV9,13,NA,once
TGTGCCAGCAGCTTAGAGACACGGCGAGAGACCCAGTACTTC,CASSLETRRETQYF,TRBJ2-5,TRBV7-8,14,NA,NA
TGTGCCAGCAGTTACCGCAGGGGGTTGGCGAACACTGAAGCTTTCTTT,CASSYRRGLANTEAFF,TRBJ1-1,TRBV6-2/TRBV6-3,16,TRBD1,NA
TGCAGCGTGGTGGGGGGGACTGCCTACGAGCAGTACTTC,CSVVGGTAYEQYF,TRBJ2-7,TRBV29-1,13,TRBD2,few
TGTGCCAGCAGCTCGCCCCTGTCAAGACAGGGCTACACCTTC,CASSSPLSRQGYTF,TRBJ1-2,TRBV7-2,14,NA,NA
TGTGCCAGCAGCCAAGATTGGAGACAGGGGTCCTACGAGCAGTACTTC,CASSQDWRQGSYEQYF,TRBJ2-7,TRBV3-1/TRBV3-2,16,TRBD1,NA
TGTGCCAGTAGTAATTACGGACAGGGAAGTCAGCCCCAGCATTTT,CASSNYGQGSQPQHF,TRBJ1-5,TRBV19,15,TRBD1,few
TGTGCCAGCAGTCGGACAGATGAAAAACTGTTTTTT,CASSRTDEKLFF,TRBJ1-4,TRBV12-3/TRBV12-4,12,NA,NA
TGTGCCAGTAGCGTATATCGTCTCGCGGGAGCCTACGAGCAGTACTTC,CASSVYRLAGAYEQYF,TRBJ2-7,TRBV19,16,TRBD2,NA
TGTGCCAGCAGCTTAGAAGCCGGGGATACTGAAGCTTTCTTT,CASSLEAGDTEAFF,TRBJ1-1,TRBV7-2,14,NA,NA
TGTGCCAGCAGCGGGATAACAGGGACCTGGGGGGAGACCCAGTACTTC,CASSGITGTWGETQYF,TRBJ2-5,TRBV5-6,16,NA,NA
TGTGCCAGCAGCTTCCAGGACAGGGGAGATGAGCAGTTCTTC,CASSFQDRGDEQFF,TRBJ2-1,TRBV5-6,14,TRBD1,NA